The 11 T cell receptor beta chains below were found in one sample sequenced in a study of control samples from healthy donors and cancer patients. TCRdb's table, derived via immunoSEQ multiplex PCR, lists solely in-frame clones and lacks some. The data show over 150,000 clones, with 85% to 95% seen just once and roughly 1.3% held by the top ten. Sequencing was carried out using blood. These TCRs come from a young woman in good health.

This chain uses TRBV7-8 with TRBJ2-7, with D perhaps matching TRBD1 (7 bases). The CDR3 has 15 amino acids. Trimming removed 1 base at V and 4 bases at J, with 14 bases between. Germline assignment: CDR1 SGHVS and CDR2 FQNEAQ. As DNA, the CDR3 is TGTGCCAGCAGCTTAGGGCCCAGGGGGGCGTACGAGCAGTACTTC. Encoded protein: CASSLGPRGAYEQYF.

The chain joins TRBV15 to TRBJ1-3, with TRBD1 as a possible D gene (6 bases). Germline V gene data show CDR1 as LNHNV and CDR2 as YYDKDF (reference sequence). Trimming removed 1 base at V and 4 bases at J, with 11 bases between. This CDR3 comprises 15 residues. DNA for the CDR3: TGTGCCACCAGCAGAGGAATGACAGGCGGAAACACCATATATTTT. Translation gives CATSRGMTGGNTIYF. The variable domain in full, completed from reference TRBV15 and TRBJ1-3, reads DAMVIQNPRYQVTQFGKPVTLSCSQTLNHNVMYWYQQKSSQAPKLLFHYYDKDFNNEADTPDNFQSRRPNTSFCFLDIRSPGLGDTAMYLCATSRGMTGGNTIYFGEGSWLTVV.

This clone was recorded only once. CDR3 nucleotide sequence: TGTGCCACCAGTGATTCCTTCGCGGCCACTGAAGCTTTCTTT. It is translated as CATSDSFAATEAFF. The rearrangement joins TRBV24-1 to TRBJ1-1; D gene uncertain. The CDR3 has 14 amino acids. The germline V and J ends were trimmed by 2 bases and 4 bases, with 10 bases remaining between them. Germline V gene lookup returns CDR1 KGHDR and CDR2 SFDVKD.

The chain recombines TRBV19 with TRBJ2-2; 8 bases are shared with TRBD2. Germline-derived CDR1 and CDR2 are LNHDA and SQIVND (reference sequence). This CDR3 contains 15 residues. With 9 bases clipped from V and 2 bases from J, the junction kept 8 bases outside the gene matches. The CDR3 protein is CASSSGRGNTGELFF. The CDR3 DNA is TGTGCCAGCTCCTCCGGGAGGGGAAACACCGGGGAGCTGTTTTTT.

The chain combines TRBV7-2 with TRBJ1-2, with D perhaps TRBD1 (6 bases). Germline CDR1 reads SGHTA; CDR2 reads FQGNSA. CDR3 length equals 13 residues. V was shortened by 5 bases and J by 2 bases, with 9 bases between the two germline ends. CDR3 protein: CASSPDRNYGYTF. The CDR3, as DNA: TGTGCCAGCAGCCCAGACAGGAACTATGGCTACACCTTC.

The chain uses TRBV24-1 and TRBJ2-3; 10 nucleotides agree with TRBD1. CDR3 size: 15 residues. Germline V gives CDR1 KGHDR, CDR2 SFDVKD. V was clipped by 5 bases and J by 3 bases; unmatched bases: 4. CDR3 region: CATSAWDRGTDTQYF. The CDR3 bases are TGTGCCACCAGTGCCTGGGACAGGGGTACAGATACGCAGTATTTT.

The gene calls are TRBV7-8 and TRBJ2-3, with D unclear. The CDR3 is made up of 14 amino acids. With 3 bases removed from V and 6 bases from J, the gap between germline ends came to 13 bases. Germline V gene sequence: CDR1 SGHVS, CDR2 FQNEAQ. The CDR3 bases are TGTGCCAGCAGCTTCGACTCACGAGGTGATACGCAGTATTTT. Residues: CASSFDSRGDTQYF.

The chain combines TRBV9 with TRBJ1-5; D unclear. CDR1 is SGDLS, CDR2 YYNGEE, per germline. V dropped 3 bases and J dropped 5 bases, with 9 bases sitting between them. The CDR3 has 13 residues. CDR3 sequence: CASSASVDQPQHF. In DNA, the CDR3 is TGTGCCAGCAGCGCATCAGTCGATCAGCCCCAGCATTTT.

The J gene is TRBJ2-2, the V gene TRBV18; D is ambiguous. CDR1 KGHSH and CDR2 LQKENI come from the germline V gene. The CDR3 runs 12 residues. V was cut by 6 bases and J by 6 bases, with 8 bases left in between. The CDR3 bases are TGTGCCAGCTCTATGCGTCCCGGGGAGCTGTTTTTT. Protein sequence: CASSMRPGELFF. The full variable domain, completed using reference TRBV18 and TRBJ2-2, is NAGVMQNPRHLVRRRGQEARLRCSPMKGHSHVYWYRQLPEEGLKFMVYLQKENIIDESGMPKERFSAEFPKEGPSILRIQQVVRGDSAAYFCASSMRPGELFFGEGSRLTVL.

CDR3 nucleotides: TGTGCCAGCAGTGAGGTGACAGGGCAGTATTTT. This translates into CASSEVTGQYF. The V and J genes are TRBV2 and TRBJ2-3; D may be TRBD1 (6 bases). V was trimmed by 3 bases and J by 11 bases, leaving 9 bases between them. The CDR3 has 11 amino acids. Per germline, CDR1 SNHLY and CDR2 FYNNEI.

V is TRBV6-2 or TRBV6-3 and J is TRBJ2-6, with D hard to call. The germline V gene has CDR1 MNHEY and CDR2 SVGEGT. V was trimmed by 2 bases and J by 0 bases, leaving 5 bases between them. CDR3 size: 15 residues. CDR3 sequence: CASSYKSSGANVLTF. In nucleotides, the CDR3 is TGTGCCAGCAGTTACAAAAGCTCTGGGGCCAACGTCCTGACTTTC.